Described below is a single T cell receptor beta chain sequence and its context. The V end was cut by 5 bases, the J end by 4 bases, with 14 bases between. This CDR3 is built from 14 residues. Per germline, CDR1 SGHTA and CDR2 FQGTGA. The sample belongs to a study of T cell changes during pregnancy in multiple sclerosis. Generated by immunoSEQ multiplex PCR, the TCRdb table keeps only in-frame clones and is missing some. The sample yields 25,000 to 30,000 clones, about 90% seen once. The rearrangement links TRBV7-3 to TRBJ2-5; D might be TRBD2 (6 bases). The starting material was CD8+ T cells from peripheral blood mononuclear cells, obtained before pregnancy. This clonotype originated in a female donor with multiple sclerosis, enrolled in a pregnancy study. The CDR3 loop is CASSPEGRPETQYF. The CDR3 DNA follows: TGTGCCAGCAGCCCTGAGGGGAGGCCAGAGACCCAGTACTTC.